This T cell receptor (beta chain) was observed in a study of radiotherapy plus CTLA-4 blockade in lung cancer (dated by TCRdb to about 2018). Broadly, across the study: Objective responses were observed in around 20% of enrolled patients, and disease control was achieved in roughly 29%. What the research found in general, with its limitations: Early dynamic changes in blood T cell clones, together with increased serum interferon-beta after radiation, were reported as the strongest predictors of response. After treatment with radiotherapy and ipilimumab, TCR clones that came from tumors expanded in the peripheral blood.

In the case of this clone: This receptor's antigen is unknown. It has no much larger one-base neighbor in the sample; base qualities were not kept.

Library creation used the immunoSEQ multiplex PCR assay. Held by TCRdb, this immuneACCESS table contains in-frame sequences only and omits some clones. Under half of the omission traces to an unresolved V gene where checked; the cause of the rest is unknown. Across this sample there are roughly 44,000 clones, with 70% to 90% seen only once. The ten largest clones represent approximately 8% of the sample. V is cut by 6 bases and J by 0 bases, and the space between the germline ends is 14 bases. From a lookup of the germline V gene, CDR1 and CDR2 are SGHAT and FQNNGV. CDR3 length: 15 amino acids, cysteine to phenylalanine. The kept DNA is CDR3 alone, 45 bases in frame from the first base. In this study, focal radiation therapy paired with CTLA-4 blockade (ipilimumab) was tested in patients who had chemo-refractory metastatic non-small-cell lung cancer.

This TCR was sampled from a human donor with non-small cell lung cancer whose response to radiotherapy plus ipilimumab could not be evaluated. The chain is assembled from TRBV11-2 and TRBJ1-1; the D gene is perhaps TRBD1, on 6 matching bases. The sequencing here drew on peripheral blood, taken from a patient treated with radiotherapy plus ipilimumab. The CDR3 here reads CASRTHRDMNTEAFF. The nucleotide sequence is given as TGTGCCAGCAGAACCCACCGGGACATGAACACTGAAGCTTTCTTT.